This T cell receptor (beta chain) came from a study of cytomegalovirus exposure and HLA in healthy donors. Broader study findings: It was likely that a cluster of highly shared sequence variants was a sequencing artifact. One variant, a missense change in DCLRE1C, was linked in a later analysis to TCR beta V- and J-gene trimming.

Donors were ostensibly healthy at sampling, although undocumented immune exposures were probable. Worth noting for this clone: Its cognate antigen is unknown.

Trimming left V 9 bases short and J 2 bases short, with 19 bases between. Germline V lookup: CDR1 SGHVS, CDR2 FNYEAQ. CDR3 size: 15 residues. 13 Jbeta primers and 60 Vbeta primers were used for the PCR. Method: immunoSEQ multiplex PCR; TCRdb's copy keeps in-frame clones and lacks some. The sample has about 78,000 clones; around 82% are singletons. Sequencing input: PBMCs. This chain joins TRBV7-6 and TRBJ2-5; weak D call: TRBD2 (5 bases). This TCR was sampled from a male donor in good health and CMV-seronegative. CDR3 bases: TGTGCCAGTTTGCAACCCGGGGAGAGTCAAGAGACCCAGTACTTC. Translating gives CASLQPGESQETQYF.